These T cell receptor beta chains were read from a single sample in a study of blood T cell repertoires in COVID-19. Sequencing used immunoSEQ multiplex PCR; TCRdb keeps in-frame clones, though not all of them. Counted here are 150,000 to 200,000 clones, approximately 75% occurring once; the ten biggest clones make up approximately 11%. What was sequenced was peripheral blood. Every receptor here comes from a human donor in a cohort sampled during active COVID-19. CDR3s include the opening cysteine and the closing phenylalanine or tryptophan. D genes are given only for firm matches. Size is omitted from some rows. Given values are once, few, many or a class for expanded clones.

>NA|TRBV29-1|TRBD2|TRBJ2-1
CSGRDYTYNEQFF
TGCAGCGGCCGGGACTACACCTACAATGAGCAGTTCTTC
>once|TRBV19|TRBD1|TRBJ1-6
CASKGGQGGNSPLHF
TGTGCCAGTAAGGGGGGACAGGGGGGTAATTCACCCCTCCACTTT
>once|TRBV15|NA|TRBJ2-3
CATEEASTDTQYF
TGTGCCACCGAGGAGGCTAGCACAGATACGCAGTATTTT
>few|TRBV7-6|TRBD1|TRBJ1-5
CASSPGQGASNQPQHF
TGTGCCAGCAGTCCCGGACAGGGGGCGAGCAATCAGCCCCAGCATTTT
>NA|TRBV12-3/TRBV12-4|NA|TRBJ2-1
CASSLIFDEQFF
TGTGCCAGCAGTTTAATTTTCGATGAGCAGTTCTTC
>few|TRBV7-8|NA|TRBJ2-7
CASSRPLREGNEQYF
TGTGCCAGCAGCCGGCCCCTGAGGGAAGGAAACGAGCAGTACTTC
>NA|TRBV7-7|TRBD1|TRBJ2-7
CASSRDRIGGEQYF
TGTGCTAGCAGCCGGGACAGGATAGGTGGAGAGCAGTACTTC
>NA|TRBV3-1/TRBV3-2|NA|TRBJ1-2
CASSQARNYGYTF
TGTGCCAGCAGCCAAGCGCGCAACTATGGCTACACCTTC
>NA|TRBV10-3|TRBD1|TRBJ1-5
CAISEKQGAGQPQHF
TGTGCCATCAGTGAGAAACAGGGGGCCGGGCAGCCCCAGCATTTT
>NA|TRBV5-6|NA|TRBJ1-4
CASSWTENEKLFF
TGTGCCAGCAGTTGGACAGAGAATGAAAAACTGTTTTTT
>NA|TRBV20-1|NA|TRBJ1-1
CSASRGTEAFF
TGCAGTGCTAGCAGAGGTACTGAAGCTTTCTTT
>few|TRBV6-5|NA|TRBJ2-6
CASSRRATGANVLTF
TGTGCCAGCAGCAGGAGGGCCACTGGGGCCAACGTCCTGACTTTC
>NA|TRBV7-2|NA|TRBJ1-1
CASLRWGAEAFF
TGTGCCAGCCTTAGATGGGGGGCTGAAGCTTTCTTT
>NA|TRBV6-5|TRBD2|TRBJ2-1
CASSYSPSGPYNEQFF
TGTGCCAGCAGTTACTCGCCTAGCGGACCGTACAATGAGCAGTTCTTC
>NA|TRBV12-3/TRBV12-4|NA|TRBJ2-7
CASSLIYYEQYF
TGTGCCAGCAGCCTTATTTACTACGAGCAGTACTTC
>NA|TRBV10-3|TRBD1|TRBJ2-1
CAISPGQGVNEQFF
TGTGCCATCAGTCCGGGACAGGGGGTCAATGAGCAGTTCTTC
>NA|TRBV6-2/TRBV6-3|TRBD1|TRBJ1-5
CASSYSTDRIQYSNQPQHF
TGTGCCAGCAGTTACTCGACGGACAGGATTCAATATAGCAATCAGCCCCAGCATTTT
>NA|TRBV5-4|TRBD1|TRBJ1-2
CASSLGSDRANYGYTF
TGTGCCAGCAGCTTGGGGTCGGACAGGGCTAACTATGGCTACACCTTC
>NA|TRBV3-1/TRBV3-2|TRBD1|TRBJ2-7
CASSQAPARTGTYEQYF
TGTGCCAGCAGCCAAGCCCCGGCCAGGACAGGCACCTACGAGCAGTACTTC
>NA|TRBV2|NA|TRBJ2-7
CASRTAYYEQYF
TGTGCCAGCAGGACAGCTTACTACGAGCAGTACTTC
>few|TRBV10-3|NA|TRBJ2-7
CAISDAGRTAGEQYF
TGTGCCATCAGTGATGCGGGACGTACGGCGGGTGAGCAGTACTTC
>NA|TRBV4-3|NA|TRBJ1-3
CASSHQQTGHPAIENTIYF
TGCGCCAGCAGCCATCAACAAACAGGACACCCCGCTATTGAAAACACCATATATTTT
>NA|TRBV5-1|TRBD2|TRBJ2-5
CASRATGHGTSGRRETQYF
TGCGCCAGCAGGGCCACGGGACACGGGACTAGCGGGCGGCGGGAGACCCAGTACTTC
>NA|TRBV19|TRBD1|TRBJ1-2
CASSWDRELYGYTF
TGTGCCAGTAGTTGGGACAGGGAACTCTATGGCTACACCTTC